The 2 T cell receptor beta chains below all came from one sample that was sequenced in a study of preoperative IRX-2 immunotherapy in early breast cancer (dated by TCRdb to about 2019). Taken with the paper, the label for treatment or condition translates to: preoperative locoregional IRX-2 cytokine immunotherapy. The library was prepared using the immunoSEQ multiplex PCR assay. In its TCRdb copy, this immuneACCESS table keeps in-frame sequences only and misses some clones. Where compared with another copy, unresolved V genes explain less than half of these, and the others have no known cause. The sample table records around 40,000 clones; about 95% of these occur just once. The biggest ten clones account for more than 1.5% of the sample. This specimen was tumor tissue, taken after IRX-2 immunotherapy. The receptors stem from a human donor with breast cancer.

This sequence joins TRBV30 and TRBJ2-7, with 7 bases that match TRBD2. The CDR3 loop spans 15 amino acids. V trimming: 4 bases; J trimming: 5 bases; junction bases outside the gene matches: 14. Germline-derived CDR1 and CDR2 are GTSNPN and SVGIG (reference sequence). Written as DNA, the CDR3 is TGTGCCTGGAACCTCGCCGGCGGGAGTATCCACGAGCAGTACTTC. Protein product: CAWNLAGGSIHEQYF.

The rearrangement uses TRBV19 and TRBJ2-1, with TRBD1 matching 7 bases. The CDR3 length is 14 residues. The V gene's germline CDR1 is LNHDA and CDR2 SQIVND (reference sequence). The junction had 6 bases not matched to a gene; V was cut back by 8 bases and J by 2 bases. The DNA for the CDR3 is TGTGCCAGTGGGACAGTTCTCCCCTACAATGAGCAGTTCTTC. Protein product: CASGTVLPYNEQFF.